Shown below are 13 T cell receptor beta chains from a single sample sequenced in a study of tumor and adjacent non-tumor tissue in lung cancer. The library came from three nested PCR rounds adapted from ARM-PCR protocols. TCRdb itself ran the multiplex PCR reads through MiXCR, one entry per CDR3 protein. The sample lists approximately 150,000 distinct CDR3 sequences; approximately 64% were seen once. No cell sorting was done before RNA was extracted from the tissue. The sample comprised lung tumor tissue. The source of these receptors is a man in his fifties or sixties with small cell lung cancer.

About this clonotype itself: One end of the junction varies from germline; a read error may be responsible. The rearrangement joins TRBV11-1 to TRBJ1-2; TRBD1 might be the D (5 bases). Germline CDR1 is SGHAT and CDR2 is FQDESV (reference sequence). The CDR3 spans 13 residues. CDR3 region: CARSLRDATGYTF. CDR3 nucleotides: TGTGCCCGCAGCCTCAGGGACGCGACAGGCTACACCTTC.

The genes are TRBV5-1 and TRBJ2-4, with TRBD1 matching 7 bases. Trimming at V came to 4 bases and at J to 1 base, leaving 8 bases not matched to a gene. The CDR3 extends over 16 amino acids. Germline assignment: CDR1 SGHRS and CDR2 YFSETQ. CDR3 in amino acids: CASSPGRGFAKNIQYF. CDR3 DNA sequence: TGCGCCAGCAGCCCTGGCAGGGGGTTCGCCAAAAACATTCAGTACTTC.

The V gene is TRBV12-3 or TRBV12-4, the J gene TRBJ2-5; TRBD2 matches at 10 bases. This CDR3 contains 15 residues. The V and J ends lost 5 bases and 7 bases, in that order; junction bases with no gene match: 10. CDR3 sequence reads: CASSISRLAGGTQYF. The CDR3 DNA follows: TGTGCCAGCAGTATCAGCCGACTAGCGGGTGGGACCCAGTACTTC.

As regards this clonotype: At one end the junction does not follow the germline gene, possibly because of a read error. The chain combines TRBV20-1 with TRBJ1-2; no clear D gene. Germline V gene lookup returns CDR1 DFQATT and CDR2 SNEGSKA (reference sequence). The CDR3 runs 13 residues. For the CDR3, the DNA is TGCAGAGCTAGCGACATCTTTAACTATGGCTACACCTTC. It codes for CRASDIFNYGYTF.

This chain uses TRBV29-1 with TRBJ2-5; D tentatively fits TRBD1 or TRBD2 (5 bases each). CDR3 length: 12 amino acids. Trimming removed 8 bases from V and 4 bases from J, with 14 bases in between. CDR1 SQVTM and CDR2 ANQGSEA come from the germline V gene. The CDR3 DNA reads TGCAGCACCGAGAGGGGTACAGAGACCCAGTACTTC. Amino acids: CSTERGTETQYF.

Of note for this clonotype: One junction end does not reproduce the germline sequence, and a read error may be involved. The V and J genes are TRBV6-2 or TRBV6-3 and TRBJ2-3, with D unclear. The germline CDR1 and CDR2 sequences are MNHEY and SVGEGT. CDR3 length equals 16 residues. CDR3 in amino acids: CASSLRVPSGTNTQYF. The CDR3 DNA reads TGTGCCAGCAGTCTCCGGGTACCATCAGGCACAAATACGCAGTATTTT.

This clonotype has just one count. Relative to the germline gene, one junction end is altered; a read error may explain this. The rearrangement uses TRBV11-2 and TRBJ2-3; tentative D call: TRBD1 (5 bases). The CDR3 spans 14 residues. The germline V gene encodes CDR1 SGHAT and CDR2 FQNNGV. The CDR3 DNA reads TGTGACAGCAGTTTAGCAGGCAGGGTGGATACGCGGTATTTT. It codes for CDSSLAGRVDTRYF.

As regards this clonotype: Mismatch with germline at one junction end may stem from a read error. This rearrangement joins TRBV6-1 to TRBJ1-5, with 7 nucleotides matching TRBD1. Germline CDR1 reads MNHNS; CDR2 reads SASEGT. The CDR3 is 15 residues long. Here the CDR3 reads CASSAVGTAVQSQHF. The CDR3 coding sequence is TGTGCCAGCAGTGCTGTAGGGACAGCGGTTCAGTCCCAGCATTTT.

In this sample, this clonotype turned up many times. This sequence joins TRBV6-6 and TRBJ2-5; no firm D call. Trimming cost V 2 bases and J 1 base, with 5 bases left between them. Germline V gene lookup returns CDR1 MNHNY and CDR2 SVGAGI (reference sequence). The CDR3 has 13 amino acids. This chain's CDR3 is CASSYGGQETQYF. The CDR3 nucleotides read TGTGCCAGCAGTTACGGCGGCCAAGAGACCCAGTACTTC.

Of note for this clonotype: At one of its ends the junction is not consistent with the germline gene, which may arise from a read error. V is TRBV11-2 and J is TRBJ2-1; 7 nucleotides agree with TRBD1. The CDR3 totals 15 residues. Germline-derived CDR1 and CDR2 are SGHAT and FQNNGV. The CDR3 here is CASSSSRGFHNEQFF. For the CDR3, the DNA is TGTGCCAGCAGCTCGTCCAGGGGGTTCCACAATGAACAGTTCTTC. Together with reference TRBV11-2 and TRBJ2-1, the CDR3 gives the full variable domain: EAGVAQSPRYKIIEKRQSVAFWCNPISGHATLYWYQQILGQGPKLLIQFQNNGVVDDSQLPKDRFSAERLKGVDSTLKIQPAKLEDSAVYLCASSSSRGFHNEQFFGPGTRLTVL.

Worth noting for this clonotype: It is likely a read error, because the conserved phenylalanine at the end of the CDR3 is missing. The rearrangement uses TRBV6-1 and TRBJ1-1, with D uncertain. This CDR3 has 13 amino acids. Germline V gene sequence: CDR1 MNHNS, CDR2 SASEGT. The CDR3 DNA follows: TGTGCCAGCGGTGAATTTGGGAACAATGAAGCTTTCTAT. Translated: CASGEFGNNEAFY.

The chain links TRBV29-1 to TRBJ1-2; tentative D call: TRBD1 (5 bases). The CDR3 is 14 amino acids. Trimming stripped 4 bases from V and 4 bases from J, with 16 bases between. Germline V gene data show CDR1 as SQVTM and CDR2 as ANQGSEA. DNA for the CDR3: TGCAGCGTTGCCAGGGCGGGCATAGGCTATGGCTACACCTTC. Translation: CSVARAGIGYGYTF.

V is TRBV12-3 or TRBV12-4 and J is TRBJ2-7; 12 bases line up with TRBD2. J gave up 3 bases and V 4 bases, and 1 base lay outside the gene matches. The CDR3 extends over 14 amino acids. The CDR3 DNA follows: TGTGCCAGCAGTTGGACTAGCGGGGACTACGAGCAGTACTTC. Its protein is CASSWTSGDYEQYF.